This T cell receptor (beta chain) was sequenced for a study of control samples from healthy donors and cancer patients. The protocol was immunoSEQ multiplex PCR, while the TCRdb copy is restricted to in-frame clones and leaves out a portion. The table has some 95,000 clones, about 79% seen once. CDR3 length equals 14 residues. Losses at the gene ends were 7 bases for V and 10 bases for J; bases not matched to a gene: 7. Germline V gene data show CDR1 as MNHEY and CDR2 as SVGAGI. Input material: blood. V usage is TRBV6-5 and J usage is TRBJ1-6; 10 bases align to TRBD1. This TCR was recovered from a woman aged 25 to 39 in good health. The CDR3 is CASTPGTGESPLHF. In nucleotides, the CDR3 is TGTGCCAGCACCCCCGGGACAGGGGAATCACCCCTCCACTTT.